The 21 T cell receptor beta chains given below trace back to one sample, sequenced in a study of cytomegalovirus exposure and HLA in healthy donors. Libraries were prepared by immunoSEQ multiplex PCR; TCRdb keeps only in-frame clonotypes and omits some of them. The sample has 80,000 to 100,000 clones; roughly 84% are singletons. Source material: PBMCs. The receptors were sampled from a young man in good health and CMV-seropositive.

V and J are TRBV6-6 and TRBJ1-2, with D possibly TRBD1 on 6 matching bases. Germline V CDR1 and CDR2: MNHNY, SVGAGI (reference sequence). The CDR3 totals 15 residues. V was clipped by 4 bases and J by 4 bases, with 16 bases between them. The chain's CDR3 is CASSSRTGSVYGYTF. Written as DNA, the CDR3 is TGTGCCAGCAGTTCGAGAACAGGGTCCGTCTATGGCTACACCTTC.

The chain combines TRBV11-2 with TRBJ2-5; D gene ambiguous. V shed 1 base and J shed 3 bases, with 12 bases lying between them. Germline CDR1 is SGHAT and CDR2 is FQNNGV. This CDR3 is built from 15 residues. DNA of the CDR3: TGTGCCAGCAGCTTAGCTTCTCACAGTGAAGAGACCCAGTACTTC. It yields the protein CASSLASHSEETQYF.

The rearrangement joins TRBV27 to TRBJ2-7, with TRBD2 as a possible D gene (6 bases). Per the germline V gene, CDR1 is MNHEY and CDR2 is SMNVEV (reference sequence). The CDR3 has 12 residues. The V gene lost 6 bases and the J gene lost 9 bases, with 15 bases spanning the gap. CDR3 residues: CASSRGGGRQYF. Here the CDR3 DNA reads TGTGCCAGCAGCCGAGGTGGGGGGAGGCAGTACTTC.

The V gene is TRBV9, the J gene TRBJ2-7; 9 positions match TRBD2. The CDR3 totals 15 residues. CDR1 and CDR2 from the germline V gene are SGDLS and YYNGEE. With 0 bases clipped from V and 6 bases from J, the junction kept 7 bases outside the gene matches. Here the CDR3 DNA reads TGTGCCAGCAGCGTAGGATTAGCGGGGGCGGGCGAGCAGTACTTC. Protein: CASSVGLAGAGEQYF. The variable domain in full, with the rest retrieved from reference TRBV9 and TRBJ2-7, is DSGVTQTPKHLITATGQRVTLRCSPRSGDLSVYWYQQSLDQGLQFLIQYYNGEERAKGNILERFSAQQFPDLHSELNLSSLELGDSALYFCASSVGLAGAGEQYFGPGTRLTVT.

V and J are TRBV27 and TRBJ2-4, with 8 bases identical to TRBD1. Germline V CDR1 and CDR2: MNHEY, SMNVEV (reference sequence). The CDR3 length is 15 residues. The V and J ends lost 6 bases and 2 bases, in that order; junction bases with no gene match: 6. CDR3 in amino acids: CASSRQGSSKNIQYF. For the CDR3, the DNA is TGTGCCAGCAGCCGACAGGGGTCGTCCAAAAACATTCAGTACTTC.

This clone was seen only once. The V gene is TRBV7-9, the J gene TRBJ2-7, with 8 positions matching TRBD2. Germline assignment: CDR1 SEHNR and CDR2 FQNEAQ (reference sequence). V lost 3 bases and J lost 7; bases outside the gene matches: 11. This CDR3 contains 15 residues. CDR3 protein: CASSLALAGELEQYF. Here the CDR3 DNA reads TGTGCCAGCAGCTTGGCTCTAGCGGGCGAATTGGAGCAGTACTTC.

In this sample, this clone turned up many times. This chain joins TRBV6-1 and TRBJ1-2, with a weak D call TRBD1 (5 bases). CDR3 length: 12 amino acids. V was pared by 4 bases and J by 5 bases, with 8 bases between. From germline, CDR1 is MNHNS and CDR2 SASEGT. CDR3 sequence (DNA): TGTGCCAGCAGTGCCCAGGGTTATGGCTACACCTTC. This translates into CASSAQGYGYTF.

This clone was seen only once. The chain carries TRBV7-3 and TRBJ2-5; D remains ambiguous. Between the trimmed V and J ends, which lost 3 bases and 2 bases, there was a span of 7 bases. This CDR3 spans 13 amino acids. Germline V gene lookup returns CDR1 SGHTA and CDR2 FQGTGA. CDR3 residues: CASSFQAQETQYF. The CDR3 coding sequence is TGTGCCAGCAGCTTCCAAGCGCAAGAGACCCAGTACTTC.

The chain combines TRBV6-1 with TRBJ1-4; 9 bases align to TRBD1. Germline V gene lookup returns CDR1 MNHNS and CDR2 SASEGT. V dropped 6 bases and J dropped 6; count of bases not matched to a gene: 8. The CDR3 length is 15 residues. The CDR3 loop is CASRTPGQGDEKLFF. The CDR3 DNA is TGTGCCAGCAGGACACCGGGACAGGGCGATGAAAAACTGTTTTTT.

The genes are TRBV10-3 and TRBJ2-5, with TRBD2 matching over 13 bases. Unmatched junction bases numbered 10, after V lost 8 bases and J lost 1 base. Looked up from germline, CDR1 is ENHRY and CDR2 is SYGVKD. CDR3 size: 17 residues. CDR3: CAIGGTSGGAPQETQYF. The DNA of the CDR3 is TGTGCCATCGGTGGCACTAGCGGGGGGGCACCCCAAGAGACCCAGTACTTC.

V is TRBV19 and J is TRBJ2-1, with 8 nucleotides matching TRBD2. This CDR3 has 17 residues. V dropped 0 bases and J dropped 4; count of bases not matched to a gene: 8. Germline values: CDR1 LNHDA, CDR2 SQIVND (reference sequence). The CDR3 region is CASSIDWTGGLYNEQFF. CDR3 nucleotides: TGTGCCAGTAGTATAGATTGGACGGGGGGGCTATACAATGAGCAGTTCTTC. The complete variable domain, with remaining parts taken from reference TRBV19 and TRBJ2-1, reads DGGITQSPKYLFRKEGQNVTLSCEQNLNHDAMYWYRQDPGQGLRLIYYSQIVNDFQKGDIAEGYSVSREKKESFPLTVTSAQKNPTAFYLCASSIDWTGGLYNEQFFGPGTRLTVL.

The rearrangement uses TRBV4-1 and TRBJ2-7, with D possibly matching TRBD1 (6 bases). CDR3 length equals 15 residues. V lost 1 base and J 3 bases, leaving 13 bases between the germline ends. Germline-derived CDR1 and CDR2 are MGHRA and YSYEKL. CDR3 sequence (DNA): TGCGCCAGCAGCCAAGTGCGACAGGCTAACTACGAGCAGTACTTC. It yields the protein CASSQVRQANYEQYF.

CDR3 loop: CASSANRGGEAFF. The CDR3 nucleotides are TGTGCCAGCAGTGCTAACAGGGGCGGTGAAGCTTTCTTT. The chain is built from TRBV6-5 and TRBJ1-1, with 7 positions matching TRBD1. The junction had 7 bases not matched to a gene; V was cut back by 5 bases and J by 7 bases. The CDR3 extends over 13 amino acids. CDR1 MNHEY and CDR2 SVGAGI come from the germline V gene.

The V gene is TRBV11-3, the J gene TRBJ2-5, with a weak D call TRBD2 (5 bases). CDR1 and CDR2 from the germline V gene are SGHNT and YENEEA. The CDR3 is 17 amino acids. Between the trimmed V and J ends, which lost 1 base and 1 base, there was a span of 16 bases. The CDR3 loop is CASSLGRRRIVQETQYF. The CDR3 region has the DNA TGTGCCAGCAGCTTAGGTCGTAGGAGGATTGTCCAAGAGACCCAGTACTTC.

The CDR3 DNA reads TGCGCCAGCAGCCAAGTGGGGGGACCCAATGAGCAGTTCTTC. Translating it yields CASSQVGGPNEQFF. This chain connects TRBV4-3 to TRBJ2-1; a possible D gene is TRBD2 (6 bases). This CDR3 contains 14 residues. Germline CDR1 LGHNA, CDR2 YSLEER. With 1 base removed from V and 6 bases from J, the gap between germline ends came to 10 bases.

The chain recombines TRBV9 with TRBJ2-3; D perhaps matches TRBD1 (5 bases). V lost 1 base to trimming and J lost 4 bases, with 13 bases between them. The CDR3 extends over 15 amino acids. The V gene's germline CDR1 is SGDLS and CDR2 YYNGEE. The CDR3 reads CASSVSPRAADTQYF. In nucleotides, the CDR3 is TGTGCCAGCAGCGTATCTCCCAGGGCCGCAGATACGCAGTATTTT.

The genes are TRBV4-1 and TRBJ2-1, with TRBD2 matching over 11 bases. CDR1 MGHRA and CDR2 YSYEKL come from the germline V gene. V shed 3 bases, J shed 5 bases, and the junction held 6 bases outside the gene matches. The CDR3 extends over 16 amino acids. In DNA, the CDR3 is TGCGCCAGCAGCCAGGACCTAGCGGGAGGTAACAATGAGCAGTTCTTC. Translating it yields CASSQDLAGGNNEQFF.

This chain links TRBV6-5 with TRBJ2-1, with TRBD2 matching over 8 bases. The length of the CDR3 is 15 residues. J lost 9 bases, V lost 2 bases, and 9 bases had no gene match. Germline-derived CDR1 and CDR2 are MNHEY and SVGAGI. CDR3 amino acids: CASSYPGLGRGEQFF. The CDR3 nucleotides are TGTGCCAGCAGTTACCCGGGACTAGGCAGGGGTGAGCAGTTCTTC.

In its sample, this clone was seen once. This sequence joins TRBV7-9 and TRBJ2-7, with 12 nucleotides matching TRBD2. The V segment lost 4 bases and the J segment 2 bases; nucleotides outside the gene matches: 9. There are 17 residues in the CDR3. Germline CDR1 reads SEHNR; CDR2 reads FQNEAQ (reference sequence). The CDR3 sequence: CASSSFKGLAGPYEQYF. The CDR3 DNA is TGTGCCAGCAGCTCATTTAAAGGACTAGCGGGACCCTACGAGCAGTACTTC.

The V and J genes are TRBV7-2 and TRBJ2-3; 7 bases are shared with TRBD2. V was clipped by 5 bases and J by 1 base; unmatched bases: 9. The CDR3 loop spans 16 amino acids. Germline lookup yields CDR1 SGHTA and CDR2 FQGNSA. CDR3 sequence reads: CASSPVSRGGTDTQYF. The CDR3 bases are TGTGCCAGCAGCCCTGTATCCCGGGGGGGCACAGATACGCAGTATTTT.

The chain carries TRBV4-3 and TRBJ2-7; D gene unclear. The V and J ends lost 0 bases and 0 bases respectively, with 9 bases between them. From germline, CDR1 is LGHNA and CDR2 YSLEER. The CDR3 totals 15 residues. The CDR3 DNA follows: TGCGCCAGCAGCCAAGAGCGTCCGAACTCCTACGAGCAGTACTTC. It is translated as CASSQERPNSYEQYF.